Presented here are 16 T cell receptor beta chains from one specimen sequenced in a study of shared clonotypes between healthy human individuals. Only in-frame clones appear in the TCRdb table, and some are missing; sequencing was by immunoSEQ multiplex PCR. The sample consists of about 730,000 clones, 72% of them appearing once. The sequencing input was memory CD4+ T cells sorted from blood. Subset defined: CD45RA-negative fraction. Source of these receptors: a young woman in good health.

The chain recombines TRBV27 with TRBJ1-5; 9 nucleotides match TRBD1. This CDR3 spans 18 amino acids. CDR1 is MNHEY and CDR2 is SMNVEV in the germline V gene (reference sequence). J lost 0 bases, V lost 6 bases, and 12 bases had no gene match. The CDR3 reads CASREAGTGYYSNQPQHF. CDR3 DNA sequence: TGTGCCAGCAGGGAAGCCGGGACAGGGTACTATAGCAATCAGCCCCAGCATTTT.

This chain joins TRBV7-6 and TRBJ1-3, with TRBD1 as a possible D gene (6 bases). The germline V and J ends were trimmed by 2 bases and 1 base, with 27 bases remaining between them. CDR1 is SGHVS, CDR2 FNYEAQ, per germline. The CDR3 is 21 amino acids. CDR3: CASSLSGVSLLMEISGNTIYF. CDR3 DNA sequence: TGTGCCAGCAGCTTATCAGGGGTCAGTCTCCTAATGGAAATTTCTGGAAACACCATATATTTT.

The J gene is TRBJ2-1, the V gene TRBV28; the D call may be TRBD1 or TRBD2 (5 bases each). This CDR3 has 14 residues. Trimming took off 3 bases at V and 9 bases at J, with 15 bases between the two ends. Germline loops: CDR1 MDHEN, CDR2 SYDVKM. CDR3 region: CASSFGAGSGEQFF. The CDR3 DNA follows: TGTGCCAGCAGTTTCGGGGCAGGGTCAGGTGAGCAGTTCTTC. The full variable domain, with the rest looked up from reference TRBV28 and TRBJ2-1, is DVKVTQSSRYLVKRTGEKVFLECVQDMDHENMFWYRQDPGLGLRLIYFSYDVKMKEKGDIPEGYSVSREKKERFSLILESASTNQTSMYLCASSFGAGSGEQFFGPGTRLTVL.

The chain has TRBV18 and TRBJ2-3; maybe TRBD2 (5 bases). V lost 3 bases, J lost 1 base, and 11 bases lay in between. CDR1 and CDR2 from the germline V gene are KGHSH and LQKENI. The CDR3 totals 15 residues. This CDR3 reads CASSPSLSGTDTQYF. Written as DNA, the CDR3 is TGTGCCAGCTCACCCTCGCTTAGCGGCACAGATACGCAGTATTTT.

The chain employs TRBV28 and TRBJ1-2, with D possibly TRBD1 on 5 matching bases. The CDR3 runs 14 residues. V was pared by 5 bases and J by 4 bases, with 14 bases between. Germline CDR1 and CDR2: MDHEN and SYDVKM. CDR3 sequence: CASSSSGVLYGYTF. The CDR3 DNA reads TGTGCCAGCAGTAGTTCGGGGGTCCTCTATGGCTACACCTTC.

This clone was detected only a few times. The chain uses TRBV5-1 and TRBJ2-2; D assignment may be TRBD1 or TRBD2 (5 bases each). The V end lost 4 bases, the J end lost 1 base, and 17 bases lay between the germline ends. Germline values: CDR1 SGHRS, CDR2 YFSETQ. This CDR3 is built from 17 residues. The CDR3 reads CASSPRTSGQNTGELFF. The CDR3 DNA is TGCGCCAGCAGCCCGAGGACCAGCGGACAGAACACCGGGGAGCTGTTTTTT.

CDR3 sequence: CASSLGVSGNTIYF. The CDR3 DNA is TGTGCCAGCAGCTTAGGGGTTTCTGGAAACACCATATATTTT. This chain links TRBV7-8 with TRBJ1-3; the D is unclear. V dropped 1 base and J dropped 1 base, with 5 bases sitting between them. This CDR3 is 14 amino acids long. In germline, CDR1 is SGHVS, CDR2 FQNEAQ.

This clone was seen once. The chain uses TRBV5-1 and TRBJ2-7, with a weak D call TRBD1 (5 bases). Trimming stripped 3 bases from V and 0 bases from J, with 13 bases between. Germline assignment: CDR1 SGHRS and CDR2 YFSETQ. The CDR3 runs to 15 residues. CDR3 in amino acids: CASSSGQGFSYEQYF. In DNA, the CDR3 is TGCGCCAGCAGCTCCGGTCAGGGCTTCTCCTACGAGCAGTACTTC.

The rearrangement uses TRBV28 and TRBJ1-5; D gene uncertain. Trimming removed 4 bases at V and 1 base at J, with 20 bases between. The CDR3 has 18 amino acids. The germline V gene encodes CDR1 MDHEN and CDR2 SYDVKM. The CDR3 DNA follows: TGTGCCAGCAGTTCCTCTTGGGGAGAGACTAGGAGCAATCAGCCCCAGCATTTT. Translation gives CASSSSWGETRSNQPQHF. Combining the CDR3 with reference TRBV28 and TRBJ1-5 gives the whole variable domain DVKVTQSSRYLVKRTGEKVFLECVQDMDHENMFWYRQDPGLGLRLIYFSYDVKMKEKGDIPEGYSVSREKKERFSLILESASTNQTSMYLCASSSSWGETRSNQPQHFGDGTRLSIL.

The CDR3 region has the DNA TGTGCCAGCAGCTTTCCGCCGGCCCCCGAGCAGTACTTC. This translates into CASSFPPAPEQYF. This chain connects TRBV7-6 to TRBJ2-7; D call uncertain. This CDR3 has 13 amino acids. Germline loops: CDR1 SGHVS, CDR2 FNYEAQ. Trimming stripped 3 bases from V and 6 bases from J, with 12 bases between.

The chain links TRBV28 to TRBJ1-2; D may be TRBD1 (6 bases). This CDR3 region has 15 residues. CDR1 and CDR2 (germline): MDHEN, SYDVKM. Trimming removed 5 bases from V and 3 bases from J, with 16 bases in between. In DNA form, the CDR3 reads TGTGCCAGCAGTCTAGAAGGGTCAGGGGACTATGGCTACACCTTC. It yields the protein CASSLEGSGDYGYTF.

The rearrangement uses TRBV5-1 and TRBJ2-5, with 8 nucleotides matching TRBD2. Per the germline V gene, CDR1 is SGHRS and CDR2 is YFSETQ. The CDR3 is made up of 16 amino acids. V was pared by 4 bases and J by 0 bases, with 8 bases of the junction left unmatched. CDR3 region: CASSRRASGYQETQYF. The CDR3 DNA sequence: TGCGCCAGCAGCCGCCGGGCTAGCGGGTACCAAGAGACCCAGTACTTC.

This clone was detected only once. The J gene is TRBJ2-7, the V gene TRBV4-2; 7 nucleotides line up with TRBD2. The length of the CDR3 is 14 residues. The V gene's germline CDR1 is LGHNA and CDR2 YNFKEQ. J lost 3 bases, V lost 5 bases, and 7 bases had no gene match. CDR3 bases: TGTGCCAGCAGCTTGGGGACTACCAACTACGAGCAGTACTTC. Residues: CASSLGTTNYEQYF.

The chain combines TRBV12-5 with TRBJ2-5, with 10 bases identical to TRBD2. The germline V gene encodes CDR1 LGHNT and CDR2 FRNRAP. Losses at the gene ends were 0 bases for V and 5 bases for J; bases not matched to a gene: 6. The CDR3 sequence is 16 residues long. The CDR3 sequence is CASGLVLAGVSETQYF. CDR3 DNA sequence: TGTGCTAGTGGTTTGGTGCTAGCGGGAGTATCGGAGACCCAGTACTTC.

This clone was picked up one time. A read error is possible here, since a much larger clone lies one base away. The sample has other DNA sequences that encode this CDR3 too. The CDR3 reads CASSFQETQYF. The CDR3 DNA is TGTGCCAGCAGTTTCCAAGAGACCCAGTACTTC. This chain uses TRBV2 with TRBJ2-5; D uncertain. CDR1 and CDR2 (germline): SNHLY, FYNNEI. The CDR3 is 11 residues long. V lost 5 bases and J 1 base, leaving 2 bases between the germline ends.

This clone was counted a few times. It may be a read error: a sequence one base away is much more abundant. The V call is TRBV2, the J call TRBJ1-5; 9 bases map to TRBD1. Per the germline V gene, CDR1 is SNHLY and CDR2 is FYNNEI. The CDR3 sequence is 13 residues long. The ends lost 4 bases at V and 6 bases at J; junction bases unmatched: 1. CDR3 in DNA: TGTGCCAGCAGTGGGACAGGGGTTCAGCCCCAGCATTTT. Translating gives CASSGTGVQPQHF.